This TCR beta chain was retrieved from a study of monozygotic twins with inflammatory bowel disease. For each CDR3 protein, TCRdb gives one entry from its re-call of the 5' RACE reads, without DNA. The repertoire table contains roughly 300,000 distinct CDR3 sequences. Per the germline V gene, CDR1 is LNHDA and CDR2 is SQIVND (reference sequence). The CDR3 length is 14 residues. This clonotype was sampled from a human donor with ulcerative colitis or Crohn's disease, or a healthy co-twin of an affected twin (not recorded which). The V gene is TRBV19, the J gene TRBJ2-4; TCRdb proposes TRBD1, but this gene call is untestable without DNA. The sample was blood. CDR3 in amino acids: CASSIWARKNIQYF.